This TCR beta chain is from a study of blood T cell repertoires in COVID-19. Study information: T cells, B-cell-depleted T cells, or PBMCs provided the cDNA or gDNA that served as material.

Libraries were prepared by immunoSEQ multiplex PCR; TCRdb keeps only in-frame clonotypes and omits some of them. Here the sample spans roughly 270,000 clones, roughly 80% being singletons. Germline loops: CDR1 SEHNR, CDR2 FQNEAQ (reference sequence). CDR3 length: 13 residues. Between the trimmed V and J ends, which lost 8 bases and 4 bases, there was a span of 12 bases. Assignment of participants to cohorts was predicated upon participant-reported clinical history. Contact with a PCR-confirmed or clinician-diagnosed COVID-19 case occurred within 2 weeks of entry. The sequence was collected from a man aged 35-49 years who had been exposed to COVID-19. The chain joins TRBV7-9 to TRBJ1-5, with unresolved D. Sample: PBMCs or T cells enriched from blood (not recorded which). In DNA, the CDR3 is TGTGCCAGCTCAGATACAACAAATCAGCCCCAGCATTTT. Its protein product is CASSDTTNQPQHF.